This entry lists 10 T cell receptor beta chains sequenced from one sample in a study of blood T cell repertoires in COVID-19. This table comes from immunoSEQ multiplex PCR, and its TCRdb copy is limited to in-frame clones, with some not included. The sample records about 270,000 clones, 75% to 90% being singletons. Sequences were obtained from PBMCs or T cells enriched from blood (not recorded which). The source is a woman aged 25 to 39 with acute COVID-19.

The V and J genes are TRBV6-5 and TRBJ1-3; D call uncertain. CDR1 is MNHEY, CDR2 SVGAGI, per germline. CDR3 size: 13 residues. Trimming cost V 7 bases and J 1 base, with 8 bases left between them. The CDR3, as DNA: TGTGCCAGCACTTGGAGTTCTGGAAACACCATATATTTT. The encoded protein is CASTWSSGNTIYF.

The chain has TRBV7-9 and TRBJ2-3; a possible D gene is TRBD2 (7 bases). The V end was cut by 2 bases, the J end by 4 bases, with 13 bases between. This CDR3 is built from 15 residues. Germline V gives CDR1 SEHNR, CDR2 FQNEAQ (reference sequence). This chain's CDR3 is CASSLKGGLSDTQYF. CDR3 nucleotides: TGTGCCAGCAGCTTAAAGGGGGGGTTGTCAGATACGCAGTATTTT.

The CDR3 region has the DNA TGTGCCAGCAGCCAAGGCAGGACAGGGATTTTCGGGCAGTACTTC. Its translation is CASSQGRTGIFGQYF. The chain recombines TRBV14 with TRBJ2-7; 8 bases agree with TRBD1. Losses at the gene ends were 1 base for V and 9 bases for J; bases not matched to a gene: 11. Germline CDR1 reads SGHDN; CDR2 reads FVKESK. The length of the CDR3 is 15 residues.

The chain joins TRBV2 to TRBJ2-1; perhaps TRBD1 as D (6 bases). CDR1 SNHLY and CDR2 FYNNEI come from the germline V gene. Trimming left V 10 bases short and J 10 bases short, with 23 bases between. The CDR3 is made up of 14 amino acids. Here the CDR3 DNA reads TGTGCCACCGATCCAGGGGTCCCCAAAAGCGAGCAGTTCTTC. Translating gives CATDPGVPKSEQFF.

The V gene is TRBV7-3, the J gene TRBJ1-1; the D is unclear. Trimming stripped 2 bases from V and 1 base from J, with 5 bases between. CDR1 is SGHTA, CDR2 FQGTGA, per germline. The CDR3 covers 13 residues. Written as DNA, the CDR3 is TGTGCCAGCAGCTTATTAGCGAACACTGAAGCTTTCTTT. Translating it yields CASSLLANTEAFF.

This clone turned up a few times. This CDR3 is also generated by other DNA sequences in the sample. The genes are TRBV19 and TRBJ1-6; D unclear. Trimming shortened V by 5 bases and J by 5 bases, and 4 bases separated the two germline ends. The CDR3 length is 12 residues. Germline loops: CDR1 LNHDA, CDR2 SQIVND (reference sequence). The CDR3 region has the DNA TGTGCCAGTAGTCCTGATAATTCACCCCTCCACTTT. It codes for CASSPDNSPLHF.

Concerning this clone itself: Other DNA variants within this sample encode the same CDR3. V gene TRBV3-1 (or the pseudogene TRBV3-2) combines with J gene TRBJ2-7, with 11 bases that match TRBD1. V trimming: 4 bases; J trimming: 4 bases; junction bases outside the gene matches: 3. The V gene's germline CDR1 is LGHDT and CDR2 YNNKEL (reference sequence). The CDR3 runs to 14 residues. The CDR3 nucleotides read TGTGCCAGCAGCCCGGGACAGGGGGGGTACGAGCAGTACTTC. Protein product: CASSPGQGGYEQYF.

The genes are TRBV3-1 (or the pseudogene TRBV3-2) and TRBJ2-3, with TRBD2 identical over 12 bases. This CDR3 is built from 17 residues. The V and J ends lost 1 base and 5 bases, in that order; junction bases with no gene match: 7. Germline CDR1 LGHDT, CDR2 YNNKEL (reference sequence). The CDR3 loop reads CASSQGLLAGGGDTQYF. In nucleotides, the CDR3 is TGTGCCAGCAGCCAAGGCCTACTAGCGGGAGGTGGAGATACGCAGTATTTT.

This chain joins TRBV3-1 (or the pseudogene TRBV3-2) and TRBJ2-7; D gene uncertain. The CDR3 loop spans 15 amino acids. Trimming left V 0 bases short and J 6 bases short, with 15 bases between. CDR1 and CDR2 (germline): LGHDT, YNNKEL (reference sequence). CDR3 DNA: TGTGCCAGCAGCCAAGATGGCGGAGCCTGGAGCGAGCAGTACTTC. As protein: CASSQDGGAWSEQYF.

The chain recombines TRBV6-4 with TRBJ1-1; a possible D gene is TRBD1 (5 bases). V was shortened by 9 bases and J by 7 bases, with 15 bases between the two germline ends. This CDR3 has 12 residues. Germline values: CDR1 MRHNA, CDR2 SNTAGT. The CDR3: CASQGGKSEAFF. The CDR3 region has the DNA TGTGCCAGTCAGGGAGGTAAAAGTGAAGCTTTCTTT.